This paragraph reports one T cell receptor (beta chain). This sample is part of a study of blood T cell repertoires in COVID-19. Study at large: The United States, Italy and Spain supplied acute and convalescent COVID-19 samples. The cDNA or gDNA used as material had been derived from T cells, B-cell-depleted T cells, or PBMCs.

This CDR3 comprises 13 residues. CDR1 MGHDK and CDR2 SYGVNS come from the germline V gene. Trimming left V 6 bases short and J 8 bases short, with 15 bases between. As handled by the study authors: How many nucleated cells were present was estimated from reference gene primer amplification. Produced via immunoSEQ multiplex PCR; TCRdb's table is partial and in-frame only. V and J calls and clone size are as listed in that table; D and trimming were resolved from the DNA. Here the sample spans fewer than 350,000 clones, approximately 86% being singletons. The J gene is TRBJ2-3, the V gene TRBV25-1; the D gene is possibly TRBD1 (5 bases). The TCR comes from a man younger than 30 with active or convalescent COVID-19. Sequencing was carried out using peripheral blood. The CDR3 DNA follows: TGTGCCAGCAGGGAAGACAGCTCCGCTACGCAGTATTTT. This codes for CASREDSSATQYF.